A single sample is the source of the 26 T cell receptor beta chains below, sequenced in a study of T-cell reconstitution after alpha-beta-depleted transplantation in children. Preparation of the TCRbeta library was carried out with unique molecular identifiers. TCRdb ran MiXCR on the PCR reads and lists one entry per CDR3 protein. The sample shows about 540,000 distinct CDR3 sequences, about a sixth of them seen only once. The source material was PBMCs from the stem cell graft donor, sampled from the stem cell graft. These receptor sequences come from a human donor who donated a stem cell graft to a child with acute lymphoblastic leukemia.

This clonotype was detected a few times. The gene calls are TRBV18 and TRBJ1-2; a possible D gene is TRBD1 (6 bases). Trimming cost V 5 bases and J 2 bases, with 24 bases left between them. The CDR3 has 18 amino acids. Germline V lookup: CDR1 KGHSH, CDR2 LQKENI. Here the CDR3 reads CASSEEADRIYSNYGYTF. CDR3 sequence (DNA): TGTGCCAGCTCAGAAGAGGCTGACAGGATCTACTCCAACTATGGCTACACCTTC. The variable domain in full, with the rest retrieved from reference TRBV18 and TRBJ1-2, is NAGVMQNPRHLVRRRGQEARLRCSPMKGHSHVYWYRQLPEEGLKFMVYLQKENIIDESGMPKERFSAEFPKEGPSILRIQQVVRGDSAAYFCASSEEADRIYSNYGYTFGSGTRLTVV.

This clonotype was counted between two and nine times. The chain carries TRBV27 and TRBJ2-7, with 7 bases matching TRBD1. Looked up from germline, CDR1 is MNHEY and CDR2 is SMNVEV (reference sequence). V lost 10 bases to trimming and J lost 3 bases; unmatched junction nucleotides: 12. The CDR3 has 14 residues. The CDR3 nucleotides read TGTGCCACCCCTCCCCCAGGGGGATGCTACGAGCAGTACTTC. It yields the protein CATPPPGGCYEQYF.

The chain joins TRBV2 to TRBJ1-2; D is unclear. The V gene lost 8 bases and the J gene lost 4 bases, with 8 bases spanning the gap. Germline V gives CDR1 SNHLY, CDR2 FYNNEI. The CDR3 has 11 residues. The CDR3 sequence is CASGSPYGYTF. The CDR3 nucleotides read TGTGCCAGCGGCAGCCCCTATGGCTACACCTTC.

The chain has TRBV20-1 and TRBJ2-4; no clear D. With 5 bases removed from V and 5 bases from J, the gap between germline ends came to 16 bases. Germline V gives CDR1 DFQATT, CDR2 SNEGSKA (reference sequence). This CDR3 region has 14 residues. CDR3 sequence (DNA): TGCAGTGCTCACCCGGCCGTGGGTCAAAACATTCAGTACTTC. This encodes CSAHPAVGQNIQYF.

This clonotype showed up just a few times. The chain recombines TRBV3-1 with TRBJ1-5; D call uncertain. The length of the CDR3 is 15 residues. Germline assignment: CDR1 LGHDT and CDR2 YNNKEL (reference sequence). Deletions cut 0 bases from V and 1 base from J, with 7 bases between. The CDR3 coding sequence is TGTGCCAGCAGCCAAGATGAGGGAAGCAATCAGCCCCAGCATTTT. Its protein product is CASSQDEGSNQPQHF.

This chain uses TRBV5-1 with TRBJ2-3; D is perhaps TRBD2 (6 bases). V lost 1 base and J lost 4, with 13 bases in between. The germline CDR1 and CDR2 sequences are SGHRS and YFSETQ. The CDR3 is 15 residues long. The CDR3 region has the DNA TGCGCCAGCAGCTTGCCCCGGGAGAGGGCAGATACGCAGTATTTT. Its protein is CASSLPRERADTQYF.

The gene calls are TRBV25-1 and TRBJ1-1; D unclear. This CDR3 region has 15 residues. With 1 base removed from V and 6 bases from J, the gap between germline ends came to 15 bases. Germline V gene data show CDR1 as MGHDK and CDR2 as SYGVNS. The DNA of the CDR3 is TGTGCCAGCAGTGAATCTTACCGCGACGTCGCTGAAGCTTTCTTT. Its protein product is CASSESYRDVAEAFF.

This rearrangement joins TRBV29-1 to TRBJ2-1; D is uncertain. Trimming pared 5 bases from V and 7 bases from J, leaving 15 bases between. The CDR3 has 13 amino acids. CDR1 is SQVTM, CDR2 ANQGSEA, per germline. The CDR3 loop reads CSVRPFYRNEQFF. DNA of the CDR3: TGCAGCGTTCGACCCTTCTATAGAAATGAGCAGTTCTTC.

A word on this clonotype: A read error may be the cause here, since a much bigger clone is one base away. The CDR3 region has the DNA TGTGGCAGCAGTGATCTACTATCCGCACAAAATGAGCAGTTCTTC. As protein: CGSSDLLSAQNEQFF. The chain carries TRBV12-3 or TRBV12-4 and TRBJ2-1; D gene unclear. The CDR3 spans 15 residues.

The chain carries TRBV15 and TRBJ2-2; TRBD2 is a possible D gene (5 bases). V was clipped by 5 bases and J by 7 bases, with 8 bases between them. Germline V gives CDR1 LNHNV, CDR2 YYDKDF (reference sequence). This CDR3 spans 12 amino acids. Here the CDR3 DNA reads TGTGCCACCAGCGGAGGAGGCGGGGAGCTGTTTTTT. Residues: CATSGGGGELFF.

This clonotype has only a few counts. The rearrangement links TRBV5-1 to TRBJ2-1, with TRBD2 identical over 12 bases. The CDR3 runs 16 residues. Germline V lookup: CDR1 SGHRS, CDR2 YFSETQ. V lost 2 bases, J lost 2 bases, and 2 bases stayed unmatched. This CDR3 is CASSFTSGGTYNEQFF. CDR3 bases: TGCGCCAGCAGCTTTACTAGCGGGGGGACCTACAATGAGCAGTTCTTC.

This clonotype has a handful of counts. J is TRBJ2-5 and V is TRBV12-3 or TRBV12-4, with TRBD2 matching over 10 bases. The CDR3 sequence is 14 residues long. J gave up 3 bases and V 2 bases, and 0 bases lay outside the gene matches. For the CDR3, the DNA is TGTGCCAGCAGTTTAACTAGCGGGAAAGAGACCCAGTACTTC. Its protein product is CASSLTSGKETQYF.

This clonotype was detected a few times. The chain carries TRBV10-3 and TRBJ1-5, with a possible D match to TRBD1 (5 bases). The V and J ends lost 6 bases and 9 bases respectively, with 18 bases between them. CDR1 and CDR2 (germline): ENHRY, SYGVKD. The CDR3 is made up of 14 amino acids. The CDR3 DNA follows: TGTGCCATCAGCGGGACGGGGTCGGTAGGGCCCCAGCATTTT. Protein sequence: CAISGTGSVGPQHF.

This clonotype was seen more than once but under ten times. The chain couples TRBV7-9 to TRBJ2-7; maybe TRBD2 (6 bases). Trimming left V 5 bases short and J 0 bases short, with 20 bases between. CDR3 length equals 17 residues. In germline, CDR1 is SEHNR, CDR2 FQNEAQ (reference sequence). CDR3 region: CASSPTGGGSLSYEQYF. In DNA form, the CDR3 reads TGTGCCAGCAGCCCCACCGGTGGAGGGAGCCTCTCCTACGAGCAGTACTTC.

The V and J genes are TRBV20-1 and TRBJ2-7; 11 nucleotides align to TRBD1. CDR1 is DFQATT and CDR2 is SNEGSKA in the germline V gene (reference sequence). Trimming took 7 bases from V and 5 from J; bases not matched to a gene: 13. This CDR3 has 15 residues. Here the CDR3 DNA reads TGCAGTGATAGGCCGTGGGACAGGGGGAAGGACGAGCAGTACTTC. Protein sequence: CSDRPWDRGKDEQYF.

This clonotype showed up just a few times. The chain recombines TRBV20-1 with TRBJ1-4; possible D gene TRBD1, 6 bases. This CDR3 spans 13 amino acids. V shed 5 bases and J shed 4 bases, with 11 bases lying between them. The germline gives CDR1 DFQATT, CDR2 SNEGSKA (reference sequence). DNA of the CDR3: TGCAGTGCTTCGACAGGAATTAATGAAAAACTGTTTTTT. The encoded protein is CSASTGINEKLFF.

The gene calls are TRBV20-1 and TRBJ2-5; no firm D call. The germline gives CDR1 DFQATT, CDR2 SNEGSKA (reference sequence). V was pared by 0 bases and J by 8 bases, with 7 bases between. This CDR3 comprises 11 residues. The CDR3 region is CSARDLGTQYF. CDR3 coding DNA: TGCAGTGCTAGAGATCTAGGTACCCAGTACTTC.

This clonotype was counted between two and nine times. The chain links TRBV3-1 to TRBJ2-5; 11 nucleotides agree with TRBD2. CDR1 is LGHDT and CDR2 is YNNKEL in the germline V gene (reference sequence). The CDR3 is 16 residues long. J gave up 1 base and V 4 bases, and 5 bases lay outside the gene matches. CDR3: CASSPLAGGLQETQYF. CDR3 bases: TGTGCCAGCAGCCCCCTAGCGGGAGGACTCCAAGAGACCCAGTACTTC.

CDR3 coding DNA: TGTGCCAGCAGCCGACCAACTAGCGGGAGGGTAAACAATGAGCAGTTCTTC. Protein sequence: CASSRPTSGRVNNEQFF. The rearrangement joins TRBV7-6 to TRBJ2-1; 13 nucleotides match TRBD2. Germline CDR1 and CDR2: SGHVS and FNYEAQ. The V and J ends lost 5 bases and 5 bases, in that order; junction bases with no gene match: 9. This CDR3 is built from 17 residues.

This clonotype appeared a few times. The chain uses TRBV5-1 and TRBJ2-5; 7 bases are a match to TRBD1. The trim removed 0 bases at V and 7 bases at J, leaving 12 bases unmatched. The CDR3 runs to 16 residues. The germline V gene has CDR1 SGHRS and CDR2 YFSETQ. The CDR3 loop is CASSLEGAGAVGTQYF. CDR3 in DNA: TGCGCCAGCAGCTTGGAGGGGGCAGGAGCTGTGGGGACCCAGTACTTC.

In this sample, this clonotype turned up a few times. The CDR3 coding sequence is TGTGCCACCAGCAGAGTCCGGGGCGGGAGCTACAATGAGCAGTTCTTC. Translating it yields CATSRVRGGSYNEQFF. The V call is TRBV15, the J call TRBJ2-1; 7 nucleotides align to TRBD2. Germline V gene sequence: CDR1 LNHNV, CDR2 YYDKDF (reference sequence). The CDR3 consists of 16 residues. The V segment lost 1 base and the J segment 3 bases; nucleotides outside the gene matches: 6.

The J gene is TRBJ2-3, the V gene TRBV5-1; 7 positions agree with TRBD2. CDR3 length: 15 residues. From germline, CDR1 is SGHRS and CDR2 YFSETQ. With V trimmed by 3 bases and J by 5 bases, 9 bases remained unmatched. CDR3 in DNA: TGCGCCAGCAGCTCCGCCAGCGGGGTCGGAGATACGCAGTATTTT. This sequence encodes CASSSASGVGDTQYF. Drawing the rest from reference TRBV5-1 and TRBJ2-3, the complete variable domain is KAGVTQTPRYLIKTRGQQVTLSCSPISGHRSVSWYQQTPGQGLQFLFEYFSETQRNKGNFPGRFSGRQFSNSRSEMNVSTLELGDSALYLCASSSASGVGDTQYFGPGTRLTVL.

V usage is TRBV10-1 and J usage is TRBJ2-7, with 8 bases identical to TRBD1. The CDR3 is made up of 15 amino acids. Trimming at V came to 3 bases and at J to 1 base, leaving 5 bases not matched to a gene. The V gene's germline CDR1 is WNHNN and CDR2 SYGVQD (reference sequence). In nucleotides, the CDR3 is TGCGCCAGCAGTGATGGGGGGACAGGTTCCTACGAGCAGTACTTC. Its translation: CASSDGGTGSYEQYF.

This clonotype has a handful of counts. The chain uses TRBV4-1 and TRBJ2-6, with TRBD2 identical over 12 bases. CDR1 and CDR2 from the germline V gene are MGHRA and YSYEKL. The V segment lost 1 base and the J segment 4 bases; nucleotides outside the gene matches: 8. CDR3 length: 19 residues. CDR3 bases: TGCGCCAGCAGCCAAGGACCCGGACTAGCGGGATCCGGGGCCAACGTCCTGACTTTC. It codes for CASSQGPGLAGSGANVLTF.

There are a few counts of this clonotype. The chain is built from TRBV11-2 and TRBJ2-1, with 10 bases lining up with TRBD2. V dropped 1 base and J dropped 7; count of bases not matched to a gene: 4. The CDR3 totals 15 residues. Germline-derived CDR1 and CDR2 are SGHAT and FQNNGV. CDR3 nucleotide sequence: TGTGCCAGCAGCTTAGGTAGGACTAGCGGTAATGAGCAGTTCTTC. Translation: CASSLGRTSGNEQFF.

The chain links TRBV7-9 to TRBJ2-3; a weak D match, TRBD1 (5 bases). The V end lost 5 bases, the J end lost 2 bases, and 14 bases lay between the germline ends. Germline CDR1 is SEHNR and CDR2 is FQNEAQ (reference sequence). CDR3 length: 15 residues. The CDR3 sequence: CASSLDSPFTDTQYF. CDR3 coding DNA: TGTGCCAGCAGCCTTGACAGTCCCTTCACAGATACGCAGTATTTT.